This T cell receptor beta chain was identified in a study of Graves' ophthalmopathy and Graves' hyperthyroidism. Findings of the study overall: Blood samples also showed most expanded thyroid clonotypes exceeding 0.001 frequency. Sensitivity of under 71% and specificity of approximately 76% were achieved by the model that predicted ophthalmopathy progression.

Diagnosis used clinical symptoms, serum thyroxine, TRAb, thyroid ultrasound and orbital computed tomography. The germline V gene encodes CDR1 WSHSY and CDR2 SAAADI. The CDR3 runs 16 residues. Notes on this clonotype: Its specificity is unknown. At one end the junction does not follow the germline gene, possibly because of a read error.

TCR beta CDR3 amplification used RNA transcripts. In the first round, RT-PCR was carried out with HTBI primers, and a multiplex PCR formed the second round. MiXCR, run by TCRdb on the multiplex PCR reads, gives a single entry per CDR3 protein. The top ten clones hold roughly 10% of a sample with 1 million to 1.3 million distinct CDR3 sequences, about 38% of them seen once. Source material: peripheral blood or thyroid tissue (not recorded which). The chain recombines TRBV10-2 with TRBJ1-1; 7 nucleotides align to TRBD1. The source of this sequence is an adult man with Graves' hyperthyroidism. The CDR3: CASSPLSRDRNTEAFF. The CDR3 DNA is TGTGCCAGCAGTCCCTTATCCCGGGACAGGAACACTGAAGCTTTCTTT.